The following is a TCR beta chain sequence with its context. The sample is drawn from a study of blood T cell repertoires in COVID-19. Study at large: Sample material is recorded as cDNA or gDNA derived from T cells, B-cell-depleted T cells, or PBMCs.

This CDR3 has 16 amino acids. Trimming removed 5 bases from V and 2 bases from J; junction bases left unmatched: 11. Germline assignment: CDR1 SGHNT and CDR2 YENEEA. Authors' methods: The authors estimated nucleated cell counts from reference gene primer amplification. Profiled with immunoSEQ multiplex PCR; TCRdb holds only in-frame clones, not every one. The DNA was the basis for D and trimming; V, J and clone size are from that table. This table holds roughly 32,000 clones, approximately 90% found once. The clonotype originates from a human donor with active COVID-19. The donor label of this sample is uncertain. The sequenced material came from peripheral blood. The V gene is TRBV11-3, the J gene TRBJ2-5, with 7 bases aligning to TRBD2. CDR3 residues: CASSPGTGTIQETQYF. The CDR3 nucleotides are TGTGCCAGCAGCCCCGGGACGGGGACTATACAAGAGACCCAGTACTTC.